Each of the 26 T cell receptor beta chains below was sequenced from the same sample in a study of T cells after yellow fever vaccination. One entry per CDR3 protein, called by TCRdb with MiXCR from the 5' RACE reads. The repertoire has approximately 610,000 distinct CDR3 sequences, approximately 16% of them found once; the top ten carry 17%. This material consisted of PBMCs, taken about 5 days after the first yellow fever vaccination. The receptors come from a man between 18 and 29 years old who received the YFV17D yellow fever vaccine.

This clonotype was picked up many times. The J gene is TRBJ2-6, the V gene TRBV6-4; D ambiguous. This CDR3 comprises 15 residues. V was trimmed by 0 bases and J by 0 bases, leaving 3 bases between them. CDR1 MRHNA and CDR2 SNTAGT come from the germline V gene. CDR3 DNA: TGTGCCAGCAGTGACTCCAGCTCTGGGGCCAACGTCCTGACTTTC. Its protein product is CASSDSSSGANVLTF.

This clonotype was detected only a few times. The chain combines TRBV6-5 with TRBJ2-3; the D gene is possibly TRBD2 (7 bases). The germline gives CDR1 MNHEY, CDR2 SVGAGI. The CDR3 is 15 residues long. The germline V and J ends were trimmed by 4 bases and 2 bases, with 13 bases remaining between them. CDR3 protein: CASSSGGRDTDTQYF. The CDR3 DNA is TGTGCCAGCAGTTCCGGGGGGCGCGACACAGATACGCAGTATTTT.

The table lists this clonotype with a few counts. V is TRBV20-1 and J is TRBJ2-7; 8 positions match TRBD2. After removal of 3 bases from V and 5 bases from J, the junction contained 9 bases not matched to a gene. This CDR3 is built from 14 residues. CDR1 DFQATT and CDR2 SNEGSKA come from the germline V gene (reference sequence). This CDR3 is CSASDSGGGNEQYV. In DNA form, the CDR3 reads TGCAGTGCTAGTGATTCAGGCGGGGGGAACGAGCAGTACGTC.

This clonotype has only a few counts. A read error may explain this, as a much larger clone is one base away. CDR3 region: CASSYKSNQPQHF. CDR3 in DNA: TGTGCCAGCAGTTACAAGAGCAATCAGCCCCAGCATTTT. The genes are TRBV6-5 and TRBJ1-5; unclear D gene. This CDR3 spans 13 amino acids. With 2 bases removed from V and 1 base from J, the gap between germline ends came to 3 bases. Germline loops: CDR1 MNHEY, CDR2 SVGAGI.

This clonotype was detected many times. The chain has TRBV25-1 and TRBJ2-7, with D perhaps given as TRBD1 or TRBD2 (5 bases each). The CDR3 sequence is 14 residues long. The V end was cut by 0 bases, the J end by 6 bases, with 12 bases between. Germline CDR1 reads MGHDK; CDR2 reads SYGVNS. CDR3 nucleotides: TGTGCCAGCAGTGAATATGGTGGGGGTGGCGAGCAGTACTTC. This codes for CASSEYGGGGEQYF.

This clonotype was observed a handful of times. The V call is TRBV6-6, the J call TRBJ2-7; tentative D call: TRBD2 (6 bases). CDR1 and CDR2 (germline): MNHNY, SVGAGI (reference sequence). The CDR3 is made up of 10 amino acids. Trimming removed 8 bases at V and 6 bases at J, with 8 bases between. The CDR3 sequence is CASEEGEQYF. Written as DNA, the CDR3 is TGTGCCAGCGAGGAGGGCGAGCAGTACTTC.

This clonotype has a handful of counts. The J gene is TRBJ2-7, the V gene TRBV4-1; weak D call: TRBD2 (5 bases). The CDR3 sequence is 14 residues long. V was trimmed by 0 bases and J by 3 bases, leaving 9 bases between them. CDR1 is MGHRA and CDR2 is YSYEKL in the germline V gene. The CDR3 protein is CASSQERGFYEQYF. CDR3 DNA: TGCGCCAGCAGCCAAGAACGGGGATTCTACGAGCAGTACTTC.

The rearrangement joins TRBV18 to TRBJ1-1; 9 bases match TRBD1. J gave up 3 bases and V 6 bases, and 5 bases lay outside the gene matches. Germline CDR1 KGHSH, CDR2 LQKENI. This CDR3 has 14 amino acids. The CDR3 sequence: CASSRDRAYTEAFF. CDR3 in DNA: TGTGCCAGCTCCCGGGACAGGGCGTACACTGAAGCTTTCTTT.

The chain recombines TRBV11-2 with TRBJ2-3, with a possible D match to TRBD2 (5 bases). The CDR3 runs 14 residues. Trimming shortened V by 6 bases and J by 6 bases, and 16 bases separated the two germline ends. From germline, CDR1 is SGHAT and CDR2 FQNNGV. CDR3 loop: CASRRVAFSDTQYF. CDR3 in DNA: TGTGCCAGCAGGAGGGTAGCGTTTTCGGATACGCAGTATTTT.

This clonotype was detected a few times. The V gene is TRBV7-2, the J gene TRBJ1-3; D is possibly TRBD1 (5 bases). V was clipped by 1 base and J by 7 bases, with 17 bases between them. The CDR3 spans 16 residues. The germline V gene has CDR1 SGHTA and CDR2 FQGNSA. This CDR3 reads CASSLEQGRVGNTIYF. CDR3 in DNA: TGTGCCAGCAGCTTAGAGCAGGGCCGTGTCGGGAACACCATATATTTT. Combining the CDR3 with reference TRBV7-2 and TRBJ1-3 gives the whole variable domain GAGVSQSPSNKVTEKGKDVELRCDPISGHTALYWYRQSLGQGLEFLIYFQGNSAPDKSGLPSDRFSAERTGGSVSTLTIQRTQQEDSAVYLCASSLEQGRVGNTIYFGEGSWLTVV.

The chain recombines TRBV11-2 with TRBJ2-7; D unresolved. V gave up 2 bases and J gave up 3 bases, with 11 bases separating them. Germline assignment: CDR1 SGHAT and CDR2 FQNNGV. This CDR3 comprises 14 residues. Here the CDR3 reads CASSLFGYYYEQYF. The CDR3, as DNA: TGTGCCAGCAGCTTATTCGGATATTACTACGAGCAGTACTTC.

This clonotype appeared a few times. This rearrangement joins TRBV9 to TRBJ2-7; D call uncertain. Trimming pared 1 base from V and 7 bases from J, leaving 12 bases between. This CDR3 is 13 amino acids long. Germline values: CDR1 SGDLS, CDR2 YYNGEE. The CDR3 protein is CASSVIPSREQYF. In nucleotides, the CDR3 is TGTGCCAGCAGCGTAATTCCCTCAAGGGAGCAGTACTTC.

A few counts support this clonotype. The rearrangement links TRBV6-1 to TRBJ2-1; a possible D gene is TRBD1 (6 bases). In germline, CDR1 is MNHNS, CDR2 SASEGT. This CDR3 comprises 13 residues. V lost 6 bases, J lost 9 bases, and 15 bases lay in between. DNA for the CDR3: TGTGCCAGCAGCCGTCCCGACAGGTTTGAGCAGTTCTTC. Residues: CASSRPDRFEQFF.

This clonotype was seen more than once but under ten times. The chain recombines TRBV6-1 with TRBJ2-3, with TRBD2 matching over 12 bases. V shed 5 bases, J shed 1 base, and the junction held 13 bases outside the gene matches. Per germline, CDR1 MNHNS and CDR2 SASEGT. This CDR3 is built from 19 residues. DNA for the CDR3: TGTGCCAGCAGTCCCGCCAAGCTCCGACTAGCGGGGGGCACAGATACGCAGTATTTT. Its protein product is CASSPAKLRLAGGTDTQYF.

This clonotype was detected a few times. This chain links TRBV4-3 with TRBJ2-2; TRBD2 agrees at 7 bases. This CDR3 region has 18 residues. With 0 bases clipped from V and 0 bases from J, the junction kept 7 bases outside the gene matches. From germline, CDR1 is LGHNA and CDR2 YSLEER. CDR3 sequence reads: CASSQEPSGATNTGELFF. CDR3 sequence (DNA): TGCGCCAGCAGCCAAGAACCCAGCGGGGCGACGAACACCGGGGAGCTGTTTTTT.

The J gene is TRBJ2-5, the V gene TRBV25-1; D is undetermined. The CDR3 sequence is 15 residues long. Germline lookup yields CDR1 MGHDK and CDR2 SYGVNS. V was cut by 3 bases and J by 0 bases, with 11 bases left in between. The CDR3 sequence: CASSDPGDNQETQYF. DNA for the CDR3: TGTGCCAGCAGTGACCCCGGAGACAACCAAGAGACCCAGTACTTC.

This clonotype has a handful of counts. The chain recombines TRBV18 with TRBJ2-4; D remains ambiguous. Germline-derived CDR1 and CDR2 are KGHSH and LQKENI. The CDR3 loop spans 14 amino acids. The ends were cut back, 1 base at V and 6 bases at J, with 10 bases in the middle. CDR3 protein: CASSPLQAANIQYF. Here the CDR3 DNA reads TGTGCCAGCTCACCACTGCAGGCAGCAAACATTCAGTACTTC.

The V and J genes are TRBV7-9 and TRBJ1-1; D possibly corresponds to TRBD1 (6 bases). This CDR3 comprises 17 residues. Germline loops: CDR1 SEHNR, CDR2 FQNEAQ (reference sequence). V was trimmed by 5 bases and J by 1 base, leaving 20 bases between them. CDR3 sequence (DNA): TGTGCCAGCAGCATTATAGGCACAGGGAAAGCGAACACTGAAGCTTTCTTT. This sequence encodes CASSIIGTGKANTEAFF. The complete variable domain, with remaining parts taken from reference TRBV7-9 and TRBJ1-1, reads DTGVSQNPRHKITKRGQNVTFRCDPISEHNRLYWYRQTLGQGPEFLTYFQNEAQLEKSRLLSDRFSAERPKGSFSTLEIQRTEQGDSAMYLCASSIIGTGKANTEAFFGQGTRLTVV.

Only a few counts were recorded for this clonotype. V gene TRBV5-1 combines with J gene TRBJ1-4; D is unclear. Trimming removed 6 bases at V and 6 bases at J, with 18 bases between. Germline CDR1 reads SGHRS; CDR2 reads YFSETQ. CDR3 size: 15 residues. Here the CDR3 reads CASNLIGRVDEKLFF. The CDR3 DNA sequence: TGCGCCAGCAATCTGATCGGCCGAGTGGATGAAAAACTGTTTTTT.

This clonotype came up a few times. V gene TRBV18 combines with J gene TRBJ2-5; D might be TRBD2 (7 bases). Germline V gene sequence: CDR1 KGHSH, CDR2 LQKENI. Between the trimmed V and J ends, which lost 3 bases and 1 base, there was a span of 12 bases. CDR3 size: 15 residues. CDR3 nucleotide sequence: TGTGCCAGCTCACCCCCCCGGGGGGCCCAAGAGACCCAGTACTTC. This sequence encodes CASSPPRGAQETQYF.

This clonotype was observed a handful of times. This chain joins TRBV7-2 and TRBJ2-3; TRBD2 might be the D (6 bases). Germline CDR1 SGHTA, CDR2 FQGNSA. The CDR3 covers 13 residues. The ends were cut back, 5 bases at V and 3 bases at J, with 9 bases in the middle. In DNA form, the CDR3 reads TGTGCCAGCAGCCGCGGGATTACAGATACGCAGTATTTT. As protein: CASSRGITDTQYF.

The chain joins TRBV12-3 or TRBV12-4 to TRBJ2-7; D is unresolved. There are 18 residues in the CDR3. Trimming removed 5 bases from V and 3 bases from J, with 26 bases in between. Here the CDR3 reads CASSPEVRWTAVGYEQYF. In DNA form, the CDR3 reads TGTGCCAGCAGTCCAGAGGTTCGATGGACCGCGGTGGGCTACGAGCAGTACTTC.

The chain combines TRBV3-1 with TRBJ2-7, with D maybe TRBD1 (6 bases). The CDR3 length is 14 residues. Looked up from germline, CDR1 is LGHDT and CDR2 is YNNKEL (reference sequence). V was cut by 3 bases and J by 6 bases, with 15 bases left in between. Written as DNA, the CDR3 is TGTGCCAGCAGCCAGGGGGCCGTCCTCTCCGAGCAGTACGTC. This translates into CASSQGAVLSEQYV.

The CDR3 here is CASNPQGAGEKLFF. As DNA, the CDR3 is TGTGCCAGCAACCCCCAGGGGGCCGGTGAAAAACTGTTTTTT. The chain links TRBV2 to TRBJ1-4, with TRBD1 matching 8 bases. Looked up from germline, CDR1 is SNHLY and CDR2 is FYNNEI. After removal of 7 bases from V and 7 bases from J, the junction contained 8 bases not matched to a gene. This CDR3 has 14 residues.

This clonotype was detected only a few times. J is TRBJ1-2 and V is TRBV6-1; the match to TRBD1 covers 7 bases. J gave up 3 bases and V 3 bases, and 4 bases lay outside the gene matches. This CDR3 is 14 amino acids long. Germline assignment: CDR1 MNHNS and CDR2 SASEGT. The CDR3 DNA sequence: TGTGCCAGCAGTGACCAGGGGGAGTACTATGGCTACACCTTC. Protein: CASSDQGEYYGYTF.

There are a few counts of this clonotype. The chain carries TRBV14 and TRBJ2-1; D unresolved. The ends were cut back, 3 bases at V and 2 bases at J, with 11 bases in the middle. There are 15 residues in the CDR3. The germline gives CDR1 SGHDN, CDR2 FVKESK. CDR3 protein: CASSQIGGAYNEQFF. The CDR3 DNA is TGTGCCAGCAGCCAGATAGGTGGCGCCTACAATGAGCAGTTCTTC.